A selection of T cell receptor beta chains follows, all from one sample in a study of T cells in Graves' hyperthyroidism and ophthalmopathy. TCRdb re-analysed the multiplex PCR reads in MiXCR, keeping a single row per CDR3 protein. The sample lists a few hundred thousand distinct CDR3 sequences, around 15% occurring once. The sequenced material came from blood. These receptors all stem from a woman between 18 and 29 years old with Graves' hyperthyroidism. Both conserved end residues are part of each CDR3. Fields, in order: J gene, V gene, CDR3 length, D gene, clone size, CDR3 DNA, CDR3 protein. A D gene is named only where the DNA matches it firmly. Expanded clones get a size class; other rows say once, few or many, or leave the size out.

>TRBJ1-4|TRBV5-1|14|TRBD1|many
TGCGCCAGCAGCTTTGGACAGGGAGGAGAAAAACTGTTTTTT
CASSFGQGGEKLFF
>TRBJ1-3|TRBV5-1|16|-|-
TGCGCCAGCAGCTTGGAAGACAGCAAGGTTGGAAACACCATATATTTT
CASSLEDSKVGNTIYF
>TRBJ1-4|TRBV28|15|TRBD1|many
TGTGCCAGCAGTCTCAGGGGGCTTGGAGGTGAAAAACTGTTTTTT
CASSLRGLGGEKLFF
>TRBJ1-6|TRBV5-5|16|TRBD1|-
TGTGCCAGCAGCCCCGAAGGACAGGCGAAGGTTTCACCCCTCCACTTT
CASSPEGQAKVSPLHF
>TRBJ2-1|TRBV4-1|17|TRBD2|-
TGCGCCAGCAGCCAAGAGGCTAGCGGGAGCTCCTACAATGAGCAGTTCTTC
CASSQEASGSSYNEQFF
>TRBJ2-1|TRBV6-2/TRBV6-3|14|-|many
TGTGCCAGCAGTCCCGACGTCGACAAGAATGAGCAGTTCTTC
CASSPDVDKNEQFF
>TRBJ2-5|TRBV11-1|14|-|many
TGTGCCAGCAGCTTAGAAACAGCCCGGGAGACCCAGTACTTC
CASSLETARETQYF
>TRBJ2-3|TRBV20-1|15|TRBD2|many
TGCAGTGCTAGAGTGCGGGAGATCAGCACAGATACGCAGTATTTT
CSARVREISTDTQYF
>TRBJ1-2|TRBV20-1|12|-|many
TGCAGTGCTAGTCAGGGGTTGCACGGCTACACCTTC
CSASQGLHGYTF
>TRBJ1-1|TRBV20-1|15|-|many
TGCAGTGCTAGAGTTTTGAGCAGTATGAACACTGAAGCTTTCTTT
CSARVLSSMNTEAFF
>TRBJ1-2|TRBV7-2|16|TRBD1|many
TGTGCCAGCAGCTTGCGGAAGACAGGGGGATTCTACGGCTACACCTTC
CASSLRKTGGFYGYTF
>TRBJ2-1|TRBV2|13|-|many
TGTGCCAGCAGGCGGGACACTCACAATGAGCAGTTCTTC
CASRRDTHNEQFF
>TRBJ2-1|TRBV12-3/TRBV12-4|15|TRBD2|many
TGTGCCAGCAGCCTACCGACTAGCGGGAACAATGAGCAGTTCTTC
CASSLPTSGNNEQFF
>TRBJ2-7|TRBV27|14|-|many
TGTGCCAGCAGTCTAAGATTGGGGTACGGCGAGCAGTACTTC
CASSLRLGYGEQYF
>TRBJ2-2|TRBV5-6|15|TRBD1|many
TGTGCCAGCAGCCCCACGCCGACAGGGACCGGGGAGCTGTTTTTT
CASSPTPTGTGELFF
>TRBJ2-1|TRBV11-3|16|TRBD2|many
TGTGCCAGCAGCTTAGGGGGGACTAGCGGGACCAATGAGCAGTTCTTC
CASSLGGTSGTNEQFF
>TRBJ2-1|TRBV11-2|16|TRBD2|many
TGTGCCAGCATGGGACTAGCGGCTTTGGCCTACAATGAGCAGTTCTTC
CASMGLAALAYNEQFF
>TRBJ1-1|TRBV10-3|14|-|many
TGTGCCATCAGTGAGGGGACACCGAACACTGAAGCTTTCTTT
CAISEGTPNTEAFF
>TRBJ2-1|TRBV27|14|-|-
TGTGCCAGCGGTTTATTGGCGGGGGCCCATGAGCAGTTCTTC
CASGLLAGAHEQFF
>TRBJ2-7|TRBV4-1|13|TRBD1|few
TGCGCCAGCAGCTCTCGACAGGGCTACGAGCAGTACTTC
CASSSRQGYEQYF
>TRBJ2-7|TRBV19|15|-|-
TGTGCCAGTAGTATAGATCCTAGGGAGTCAGCCGAGCAGTACTTC
CASSIDPRESAEQYF
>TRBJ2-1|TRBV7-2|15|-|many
TGTGCCAGCAGCTCTAACCCCGGGACATACTCATCGCAGTTCTTC
CASSSNPGTYSSQFF
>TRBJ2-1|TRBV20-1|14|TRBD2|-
TGCAGTGCTAGAAGGACTAGCGTGTACAATGAGCAGTTCTTC
CSARRTSVYNEQFF
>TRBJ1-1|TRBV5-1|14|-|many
TGCGCCAGCAGCTTGGAGGAGAGCTACGATGAAGCTTTCTTT
CASSLEESYDEAFF
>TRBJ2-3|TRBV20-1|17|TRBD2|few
TGCAGTGCTAGTGCCCCCGGGGGTAGCGGGACTACAGATACGCAGTATTTT
CSASAPGGSGTTDTQYF
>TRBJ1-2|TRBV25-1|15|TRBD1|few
TGTGCCAGCAGTGAATTGCGGGACAGGGATGACGGCTACACCTTC
CASSELRDRDDGYTF
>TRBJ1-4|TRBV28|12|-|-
TGTGCCAGCAGTTGGGGAGGGGAAAAACTGTTTTTT
CASSWGGEKLFF
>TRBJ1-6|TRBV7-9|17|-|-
TGTACCAGCAGCCCCGAGGGCTTGAGCTCCTATAATTCACCCCTCCACTTT
CTSSPEGLSSYNSPLHF
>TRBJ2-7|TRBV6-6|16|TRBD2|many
TGTGCCAGCAGTTACACTAGCGGGGCAAGCTCCTACGAGCAGTACTTC
CASSYTSGASSYEQYF
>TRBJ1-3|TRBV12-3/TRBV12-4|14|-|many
TGTGCCAGCAGTTTATGGGGCTCTGGAAACACCATATATTTT
CASSLWGSGNTIYF
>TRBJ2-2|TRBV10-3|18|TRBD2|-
TGTGCCATCAGTGATCGTCTAGCGGGGGGGACGGGCACCGGGGAGCTGTTTTTT
CAISDRLAGGTGTGELFF